This T cell receptor beta chain was profiled in a study of cytomegalovirus exposure and HLA in healthy donors. Here immunoSEQ multiplex PCR was the method, and the copy in TCRdb shows in-frame clones only, minus some. Here the sample spans about 120,000 clones, approximately 85% being singletons. Germline V lookup: CDR1 SNHLY, CDR2 FYNNEI. The CDR3 totals 14 residues. V gave up 7 bases and J gave up 4 bases; unmatched junction bases: 6. This rearrangement joins TRBV2 to TRBJ2-5; 10 nucleotides match TRBD1. The sample was PBMCs. The sequence derives from a man younger than 35 in good health and CMV-seronegative. The DNA of the CDR3 is TGTGCCAGCAAGAAAGACAGGGGGCGAGAGACCCAGTACTTC. Translation: CASKKDRGRETQYF.